Listed here are 32 T cell receptor beta chains from one sample, sequenced in a study of response to subunit inactivated influenza vaccine. TCRdb redid the calling of the RT-PCR reads with MiXCR, one entry per CDR3 protein. The sample has 590,000 or so distinct CDR3 sequences; 12% to 15% are singletons. Specimen: PBMCs from blood, collected less than 15 days before vaccination. These receptors originate from a man in his fifties who received an inactivated influenza vaccine.

This clonotype occurred a few times. The junction does not match germline at one end; this may be a read error. J is TRBJ2-7 and V is TRBV19; 12 nucleotides match TRBD1. The CDR3 is 14 amino acids. CDR1 is LNHDA, CDR2 SQIVND, per germline (reference sequence). CDR3: CASSISGQGAQLHF. In DNA, the CDR3 is TGTGCCAGTAGTATTTCGGGACAGGGGGCCCAGTTGCACTTC.

This clonotype was counted between two and nine times. The CDR3 region is CASSSRLGVTDTQYF. The CDR3 nucleotides are TGTGCCAGCAGCTCCCGACTTGGGGTAACAGATACGCAGTATTTT. This chain links TRBV9 with TRBJ2-3, with D unresolved. The CDR3 is made up of 15 amino acids. V lost 4 bases and J lost 3, with 15 bases in between. In germline, CDR1 is SGDLS, CDR2 YYNGEE.

The chain joins TRBV20-1 to TRBJ2-1; 10 bases map to TRBD2. Germline V gene data show CDR1 as DFQATT and CDR2 as SNEGSKA (reference sequence). V shed 1 base, J shed 9 bases, and the junction held 6 bases outside the gene matches. This CDR3 spans 14 amino acids. The CDR3 DNA follows: TGCAGTGCTAGAGTTACTAGCGGGGTGGGTGAGCAGTTCTTC. It is translated as CSARVTSGVGEQFF.

The J gene is TRBJ2-7, the V gene TRBV4-2, with TRBD2 matching 7 bases. Germline V gene sequence: CDR1 LGHNA, CDR2 YNFKEQ. The CDR3 contains 15 residues. V dropped 4 bases and J dropped 0; count of bases not matched to a gene: 6. The CDR3 DNA sequence: TGTGCCAGCAGCCGAACTAGCGCAAGCTCCTACGAGCAGTACTTC. Translating gives CASSRTSASSYEQYF.

This chain uses TRBV6-2 or TRBV6-3 with TRBJ2-7; the match to TRBD1 covers 9 bases. J gave up 4 bases and V 10 bases, and 14 bases lay outside the gene matches. In germline, CDR1 is MNHEY, CDR2 SVGEGT. The CDR3 consists of 15 residues. CDR3 region: CANSGLGTGRYEQYF. The DNA for the CDR3 is TGTGCCAACAGCGGTCTCGGGACAGGGAGGTACGAGCAGTACTTC.

This clonotype was seen only a few times. The chain combines TRBV5-5 with TRBJ2-2, with 10 nucleotides matching TRBD2. Trimming removed 5 bases from V and 4 bases from J; junction bases left unmatched: 5. Germline V gene sequence: CDR1 SGHKS, CDR2 YYEKEE (reference sequence). The CDR3 spans 15 residues. CDR3 in DNA: TGTGCCAGCAGAGGGAGCGGGGGGGCCACCGGGGAGCTGTTTTTT. Translation gives CASRGSGGATGELFF. The full variable domain, with the rest looked up from reference TRBV5-5 and TRBJ2-2, is DAGVTQSPTHLIKTRGQQVTLRCSPISGHKSVSWYQQVLGQGPQFIFQYYEKEERGRGNFPDRFSARQFPNYSSELNVNALLLGDSALYLCASRGSGGATGELFFGEGSRLTVL.

The CDR3 DNA is TGTGCCAGCAGTCGCCGTTATCGGGGGCTCTCCTACAATGAGCAGTTCTTC. As protein: CASSRRYRGLSYNEQFF. The rearrangement joins TRBV28 to TRBJ2-1; D may match TRBD1 or TRBD2 (6 bases each). Germline CDR1 reads MDHEN; CDR2 reads SYDVKM. The V end lost 5 bases, the J end lost 0 bases, and 17 bases lay between the germline ends. This CDR3 comprises 17 residues. The full variable domain, its missing parts supplied by reference TRBV28 and TRBJ2-1, is DVKVTQSSRYLVKRTGEKVFLECVQDMDHENMFWYRQDPGLGLRLIYFSYDVKMKEKGDIPEGYSVSREKKERFSLILESASTNQTSMYLCASSRRYRGLSYNEQFFGPGTRLTVL.

This chain joins TRBV6-5 and TRBJ2-3; D might be TRBD1 (6 bases). Germline V gene data show CDR1 as MNHEY and CDR2 as SVGAGI. Trimming removed 2 bases from V and 7 bases from J, with 13 bases in between. The CDR3 is 14 residues long. The CDR3, as DNA: TGTGCCAGCAGTTACCGGGTCAGGGGTTATACGCAGTATTTT. Protein product: CASSYRVRGYTQYF.

This clonotype was detected a few times. This sequence joins TRBV29-1 and TRBJ1-3; 8 bases are shared with TRBD1. The CDR3 sequence is 14 residues long. Germline values: CDR1 SQVTM, CDR2 ANQGSEA. Unmatched junction bases numbered 5, after V lost 7 bases and J lost 0 bases. CDR3 coding DNA: TGCAGCGGCCGGACAGGGAGCTCTGGAAACACCATATATTTT. As protein: CSGRTGSSGNTIYF.

This clonotype came up a few times. The chain carries TRBV25-1 and TRBJ2-1; TRBD1 is a possible D gene (5 bases). The V gene lost 4 bases and the J gene lost 3 bases, with 13 bases spanning the gap. The CDR3 is 15 amino acids. Germline V gene data show CDR1 as MGHDK and CDR2 as SYGVNS. CDR3 DNA: TGTGCCAGCAGTGTGGGGCTACGCAACTACAATGAGCAGTTCTTC. It encodes CASSVGLRNYNEQFF. Variable domain in full (rest from reference TRBV25-1 and TRBJ2-1): EADIYQTPRYLVIGTGKKITLECSQTMGHDKMYWYQQDPGMELHLIHYSYGVNSTEKGDLSSESTVSRIRTEHFPLTLESARPSHTSQYLCASSVGLRNYNEQFFGPGTRLTVL.

The table lists this clonotype with a count of one. Here the CDR3 reads CAIRDGTAPDEQFF. The CDR3 DNA reads as TGTGCCATCAGGGACGGGACAGCCCCTGATGAGCAGTTCTTC. V usage is TRBV10-3 and J usage is TRBJ2-1; 7 bases are shared with TRBD1. The CDR3 length is 14 residues. Germline CDR1 and CDR2: ENHRY and SYGVKD. Trimming cost V 6 bases and J 8 bases; bases outside gene matches: 10.

Ten or more counts support this clonotype. The chain links TRBV24-1 to TRBJ2-3; D unresolved. Trimming removed 4 bases from V and 3 bases from J, with 1 base in between. From germline, CDR1 is KGHDR and CDR2 SFDVKD. The CDR3 length is 11 residues. The CDR3 sequence is CATSETDTQYF. The DNA of the CDR3 is TGTGCCACCAGTGAAACAGATACGCAGTATTTT.

V gene TRBV6-2 or TRBV6-3 combines with J gene TRBJ2-1; 13 bases agree with TRBD2. The CDR3 is 15 residues long. The germline CDR1 and CDR2 sequences are MNHEY and SVGEGT. Trimming took 7 bases from V and 8 from J; bases not matched to a gene: 8. In DNA, the CDR3 is TGTGCCAGCACCGGACTAGCGGGGGAGCTTTATGAGCAGTTCTTC. Translation gives CASTGLAGELYEQFF.

The chain links TRBV7-9 to TRBJ2-7, with D maybe TRBD1 (5 bases). The germline V and J ends were trimmed by 1 base and 0 bases, with 10 bases remaining between them. The CDR3 is 15 residues long. Germline V gene lookup returns CDR1 SEHNR and CDR2 FQNEAQ (reference sequence). The chain's CDR3 is CASSLGGHLSYEQYF. CDR3 DNA sequence: TGTGCCAGCAGCTTAGGGGGCCACCTCTCCTACGAGCAGTACTTC.

This clonotype was recorded many times. The chain links TRBV7-8 to TRBJ2-3; 14 bases match TRBD2. With V trimmed by 8 bases and J by 6 bases, 19 bases remained unmatched. There are 19 residues in the CDR3. The germline V gene encodes CDR1 SGHVS and CDR2 FQNEAQ. For the CDR3, the DNA is TGTGCCAGCCGCGATGGGACTAGCGGGAGTTTGATTAGTTTGGATACGCAGTATTTT. Protein sequence: CASRDGTSGSLISLDTQYF.

The V call is TRBV9, the J call TRBJ2-1; 8 positions match TRBD2. After removal of 4 bases from V and 6 bases from J, the junction contained 6 bases not matched to a gene. The CDR3 totals 14 residues. Germline CDR1 SGDLS, CDR2 YYNGEE. CDR3 sequence: CASSPAGARNEQFF. CDR3 DNA sequence: TGTGCCAGCAGCCCAGCGGGAGCCCGCAATGAGCAGTTCTTC.

The chain is built from TRBV3-1 and TRBJ1-1; no definite D call. V lost 4 bases and J 2 bases, leaving 8 bases between the germline ends. This CDR3 spans 13 amino acids. The germline CDR1 and CDR2 sequences are LGHDT and YNNKEL (reference sequence). The CDR3 DNA reads as TGTGCCAGCAGCCGAACATCTAACACTGAAGCTTTCTTT. Protein: CASSRTSNTEAFF.

This rearrangement joins TRBV20-1 to TRBJ2-1; D is perhaps TRBD1 (6 bases). Germline CDR1 and CDR2: DFQATT and SNEGSKA (reference sequence). The CDR3 contains 18 residues. With 2 bases removed from V and 4 bases from J, the gap between germline ends came to 24 bases. The CDR3 loop is CSARTPGRAGARYNEQFF. The CDR3 DNA sequence: TGCAGTGCTAGAACTCCGGGTAGGGCAGGGGCAAGGTACAATGAGCAGTTCTTC.

The chain employs TRBV4-3 and TRBJ1-6; 7 bases fit TRBD1. The CDR3 sequence is 15 residues long. Germline V lookup: CDR1 LGHNA, CDR2 YSLEER. With 4 bases clipped from V and 7 bases from J, the junction kept 7 bases outside the gene matches. The CDR3 DNA reads TGCGCCAGCAGCCTTCAGGGGGTGGGCAATTCACCCCTCCACTTT. This translates into CASSLQGVGNSPLHF.

The chain combines TRBV5-1 with TRBJ1-5; 8 nucleotides line up with TRBD1. CDR1 is SGHRS and CDR2 is YFSETQ in the germline V gene. J was trimmed by 8 bases and V by 4 bases; bases with no gene match: 5. The CDR3 is made up of 13 amino acids. The CDR3 nucleotides are TGCGCCAGCAGCCGGGGACAGGACGAGCCCCAGCATTTT. Its translation: CASSRGQDEPQHF.

CDR3 amino acids: CASNSYNEQFF. The CDR3 bases are TGCGCCAGCAATTCCTACAATGAGCAGTTCTTC. V usage is TRBV5-1 and J usage is TRBJ2-1; no definite D call. V was clipped by 6 bases and J by 1 base, with 2 bases between them. The CDR3 spans 11 residues. Germline V gene sequence: CDR1 SGHRS, CDR2 YFSETQ.

This clonotype was observed a few times. The chain carries TRBV29-1 and TRBJ1-1; D is unclear. The CDR3 sequence is 12 residues long. With 4 bases removed from V and 3 bases from J, the gap between germline ends came to 9 bases. Germline CDR1 and CDR2: SQVTM and ANQGSEA. The CDR3 region is CSVGRWDTEAFF. The CDR3 bases are TGCAGCGTTGGTAGGTGGGACACTGAAGCTTTCTTT.

This clonotype has only a few counts. The V gene is TRBV3-1, the J gene TRBJ1-2, with 10 bases identical to TRBD1. The V segment lost 8 bases and the J segment 2 bases; nucleotides outside the gene matches: 5. Germline CDR1 and CDR2: LGHDT and YNNKEL (reference sequence). The CDR3 runs to 14 residues. DNA for the CDR3: TGTGCCAGCGAGGACAGGGGGAACAACTATGGCTACACCTTC. Protein sequence: CASEDRGNNYGYTF.

The sample holds a few counts of this clonotype. The V and J genes are TRBV12-3 or TRBV12-4 and TRBJ1-5; D is uncertain. The CDR3 is 13 residues long. The germline V and J ends were trimmed by 7 bases and 5 bases, with 12 bases remaining between them. The CDR3: CASTPGVDQPQHF. The CDR3 DNA sequence: TGTGCCAGCACCCCCGGGGTAGATCAGCCCCAGCATTTT.

This clonotype was found a few times. This chain joins TRBV9 and TRBJ2-5; TRBD2 aligns across 8 bases. The germline V gene encodes CDR1 SGDLS and CDR2 YYNGEE. CDR3 length equals 17 residues. Trimming took 0 bases from V and 1 from J; bases not matched to a gene: 8. This chain's CDR3 is CASSVGPAGALQETQYF. CDR3 in DNA: TGTGCCAGCAGCGTAGGGCCAGCGGGGGCCCTCCAAGAGACCCAGTACTTC.

This clonotype came up many times. The rearrangement joins TRBV6-2 or TRBV6-3 to TRBJ2-7, with a tentative D call TRBD2 (6 bases). CDR3 length: 13 residues. Germline-derived CDR1 and CDR2 are MNHEY and SVGEGT. V shed 6 bases and J shed 6 bases, with 15 bases lying between them. The CDR3 protein is CASRTEGRFEQYF. The CDR3 coding sequence is TGTGCCAGCAGAACGGAAGGGAGGTTCGAGCAGTACTTC.

This clonotype was seen only a few times. This rearrangement joins TRBV27 to TRBJ2-3, with D perhaps assigned TRBD1 or TRBD2 (5 bases each). CDR3 length: 17 residues. The V gene lost 8 bases and the J gene lost 1 base, with 22 bases spanning the gap. CDR1 is MNHEY and CDR2 is SMNVEV in the germline V gene (reference sequence). CDR3 sequence reads: CASGSGRPSWGTDTQYF. The CDR3 coding sequence is TGTGCCAGCGGGTCGGGACGCCCAAGTTGGGGCACAGATACGCAGTATTTT.

The chain is built from TRBV18 and TRBJ1-1; no clear D. Germline CDR1 reads KGHSH; CDR2 reads LQKENI. The V end was cut by 8 bases, the J end by 5 bases, with 9 bases between. The CDR3 runs 11 residues. CDR3 sequence reads: CASNRGTEAFF. The CDR3 DNA reads TGTGCCAGCAATCGGGGAACTGAAGCTTTCTTT.

This clonotype has a count of ten or more. The V gene is TRBV29-1, the J gene TRBJ2-7; 9 bases line up with TRBD1. Trimming cost V 7 bases and J 3 bases; bases outside gene matches: 4. The germline CDR1 and CDR2 sequences are SQVTM and ANQGSEA. The CDR3 spans 12 residues. For the CDR3, the DNA is TGCAGCGCCGGGACAGGGTTCTACGAGCAGTACTTC. Translating gives CSAGTGFYEQYF.

This clonotype was seen a single time. This chain joins TRBV5-2 and TRBJ2-2; TRBD1, the table's D call, lacks a check against the DNA. TRBV5-2 is a pseudogene. This CDR3 region has 14 residues. CDR3 in amino acids: CAMGPGLLSWELFF. CDR3 nucleotide sequence: TGTGCCATGGGCCCCGGGCTGCTCAGCTGGGAGCTGTTTTTT.

This clonotype was recorded a few times. V usage is TRBV5-5 and J usage is TRBJ2-3, with D unresolved. The CDR3 extends over 15 amino acids. Between the trimmed V and J ends, which lost 4 bases and 0 bases, there was a span of 12 bases. Germline CDR1 reads SGHKS; CDR2 reads YYEKEE (reference sequence). The CDR3 DNA sequence: TGTGCCAGCAGCAACCGGGTTACTAGCACAGATACGCAGTATTTT. The encoded protein is CASSNRVTSTDTQYF. Combining the CDR3 with reference TRBV5-5 and TRBJ2-3 gives the whole variable domain DAGVTQSPTHLIKTRGQQVTLRCSPISGHKSVSWYQQVLGQGPQFIFQYYEKEERGRGNFPDRFSARQFPNYSSELNVNALLLGDSALYLCASSNRVTSTDTQYFGPGTRLTVL.

The rearrangement joins TRBV11-2 to TRBJ2-2; D unresolved. Germline V gene data show CDR1 as SGHAT and CDR2 as FQNNGV. V lost 4 bases and J 0 bases, leaving 12 bases between the germline ends. The CDR3 is made up of 16 amino acids. In nucleotides, the CDR3 is TGTGCCAGCAGCTGGACCAGCCCGCCGAACACCGGGGAGCTGTTTTTT. This gives the protein CASSWTSPPNTGELFF.